Listed below are T cell receptor beta chains from one sample, sequenced in a study of molecular identifiers for immune sequencing clone quantification. MiXCR, applied by TCRdb to the PCR reads, yields one record per CDR3 protein. The table includes about 300,000 distinct CDR3 sequences, 20% to 25% detected once. The sample taken for sequencing was naive CD8+ T cells from blood, with Jurkat cell RNA spiked in. All receptors derive from a human donor in good health. Some libraries in this study had Jurkat cell RNA spiked in. The CDR3 runs from the conserved cysteine through the conserved F or W. A D gene is named only where the DNA matches it firmly. Not all rows give a size; the values are once, few, many and, for expanded clones, a class.

j_gene | abundance | d_gene | v_gene | len | CDR3nt | CDR3aa
TRBJ1-1 | many | NA | TRBV3-1 | 13 | TGTGCCAGCAGCCAAGAAGGGACATGGGAAGCTTTCTTT | CASSQEGTWEAFF
TRBJ2-2 | many | TRBD2 | TRBV5-4 | 16 | TGTGCCAGCAGCTCTGCGGGGGGAGCGAACACCGGGGAGCTGTTTTTT | CASSSAGGANTGELFF
TRBJ2-5 | many | NA | TRBV7-9 | 12 | TGTGCCAGCAGCTCACAACAAGAGACCCAGTACTTC | CASSSQQETQYF
TRBJ1-1 | few | NA | TRBV18 | 16 | TGTGCCAGCTCACCACCCCTCGGACAGTCTAGGTCTGAAGCTTTCTTT | CASSPPLGQSRSEAFF
TRBJ1-2 | NA | NA | TRBV21-1 | 14 | TGTGCCAGCAGCAGGACAGACATGAACTATGGCTACACCTTC | CASSRTDMNYGYTF
TRBJ2-7 | many | TRBD1 | TRBV27 | 14 | TGTGCCAGCAGTTGGGGACAGGGGTTAGGCGAGCAGTACTTC | CASSWGQGLGEQYF
TRBJ2-7 | many | NA | TRBV9 | 14 | TGTGCCAGCAGCCTGTACAGGAGCTCCTACGAGCAGTACTTC | CASSLYRSSYEQYF
TRBJ2-7 | NA | NA | TRBV20-1 | 13 | TGCAGTGCTAGTGCCTCGGGGAGCTACGAGCAGTACTTC | CSASASGSYEQYF
TRBJ2-2 | few | NA | TRBV27 | 14 | TGTGCCAGCAGTTTATGGGGGGTGACCGGGGAGCTGTTTTTT | CASSLWGVTGELFF
TRBJ1-5 | few | TRBD1 | TRBV20-1 | 15 | TGCAGTGCTATAGTTTGGGACAGGGACAATCAGCCCCAGCATTTT | CSAIVWDRDNQPQHF
TRBJ2-2 | few | NA | TRBV24-1 | 16 | TGTGCCACCAGTGATGAGACCCGCGGTCGTACCGGGGAGCTGTTTTTT | CATSDETRGRTGELFF
TRBJ2-1 | NA | NA | TRBV10-3 | 14 | TGTGCCATCCGCCCGGGAGCGGAGTACAATGAGCAGTTCTTC | CAIRPGAEYNEQFF
TRBJ2-3 | few | TRBD1 | TRBV28 | 16 | TGTGCCAGCAGAACCGGGACAGGAGGGCCTGGGGATACGCAGTATTTT | CASRTGTGGPGDTQYF
TRBJ2-7 | NA | TRBD2 | TRBV5-6 | 16 | TGTGCCAGCAGCTTGGAGGCTAGCGGGAGGTTAGACGAGCAGTACTTC | CASSLEASGRLDEQYF
TRBJ2-2 | NA | NA | TRBV10-3 | 12 | TGTGCCATCAGTGAGCCTACCGGGGGGCTGTTTTTT | CAISEPTGGLFF
TRBJ2-3 | many | NA | TRBV7-9 | 15 | TGTGCCAGCAGGCTGGGCCAGACCTTATTCGATACGCAGTATTTT | CASRLGQTLFDTQYF
TRBJ2-3 | few | NA | TRBV20-1 | 14 | TGCAGTGCTAGACTCCGACAGGGCACAGATACGCAGTATTTT | CSARLRQGTDTQYF
TRBJ2-7 | many | NA | TRBV7-2 | 19 | TGTGCCAGCAGCCCCCGGGAACATACTAAGAGGGGTAGCGACTACGAGCAGTACTTC | CASSPREHTKRGSDYEQYF
TRBJ2-1 | NA | NA | TRBV3-1 | 15 | TGTGCCAGCAGCCGGGAGAGGGGGGGGTACAATGAGCAGTTCTTC | CASSRERGGYNEQFF
TRBJ2-1 | many | NA | TRBV2 | 13 | NA | CASSSSVGTLQFF
TRBJ1-5 | many | TRBD1 | TRBV12-3/TRBV12-4 | 18 | TGTGCCAGCAGTTTATTCGGGACAGGGGGCCTGAGTAATCAGCCCCAGCATTTT | CASSLFGTGGLSNQPQHF
TRBJ1-5 | many | NA | TRBV6-5 | 14 | TGTGCCAGCAGACTCACAGGGACGAATCAGCCCCAGCATTTT | CASRLTGTNQPQHF
TRBJ2-4 | few | TRBD2 | TRBV6-2/TRBV6-3 | 18 | TGTGCCAGCAGTTCCGGACTAGCGGGAGGGCTGTGGTGGAACATTCAGTACTTC | CASSSGLAGGLWWNIQYF
TRBJ2-7 | few | TRBD2 | TRBV14 | 15 | TGTGCCAGCAGCCCTAGACTAGCCCCAGGCTACGAGCAGTACTTC | CASSPRLAPGYEQYF
TRBJ2-3 | NA | TRBD2 | TRBV7-9 | 15 | TGTGCCAGCAGGACGGGACTATCCATTGAAGATACGCAGTATTTT | CASRTGLSIEDTQYF
TRBJ1-2 | many | NA | TRBV7-9 | 14 | TGTGCCAGCAGCTTAGAGGAGGTCAACTATGGCTACACCTTC | CASSLEEVNYGYTF
TRBJ2-7 | many | TRBD2 | TRBV29-1 | 12 | TGCAGCGTTGTATCTTTTAGCGGGGGACTTATATTC | CSVVSFSGGLIF
TRBJ2-7 | many | TRBD1 | TRBV20-1 | 13 | TGCAGTGCTAAGGGACAGCACTCCTACGAGCAGTACTTC | CSAKGQHSYEQYF
TRBJ2-3 | many | TRBD2 | TRBV7-9 | 16 | TGTGCCAGCAGCTTAGAGCCACTAGCGTACACAGATACGCAGTATTTT | CASSLEPLAYTDTQYF
TRBJ2-3 | many | NA | TRBV15 | 15 | TGTGCCACCAGCAGAGAACGGTTGACAACAGATACGCAGTATTTT | CATSRERLTTDTQYF
TRBJ1-1 | NA | TRBD1 | TRBV2 | 14 | TGTGCCGGCAGTGCACAGGGGACGAACACTGAAGCTTTCTTT | CAGSAQGTNTEAFF
TRBJ2-1 | many | NA | TRBV6-5 | 15 | TGTGCCAGCAGTTACTCGGTTAGTCCGGGCAATGAGCAGTTCTTC | CASSYSVSPGNEQFF
TRBJ2-3 | few | NA | TRBV7-9 | 15 | TGTGCCAGCAGCTCCCAGGACCACAACACAGATACGCAGTATTTT | CASSSQDHNTDTQYF
TRBJ2-5 | many | NA | TRBV19 | 14 | TGTGCCAGTAGTATGAACAGGGTAGGAGAGACCCAGTACTTC | CASSMNRVGETQYF
TRBJ2-7 | few | NA | TRBV29-1 | 14 | TGCAGCGTTGTTGAGGGGGGATGGTCCTACGAGCAGTACTTC | CSVVEGGWSYEQYF
TRBJ2-5 | many | NA | TRBV11-2 | 13 | TGTGCCAGCAGCTACCCAGGGTCCGAGACCCAGTACTTC | CASSYPGSETQYF
TRBJ2-1 | few | NA | TRBV12-3/TRBV12-4 | 13 | TGTGCCAGCAGCCCCCTGGACCCCAATGAGCAGTTCTTC | CASSPLDPNEQFF
TRBJ2-7 | few | TRBD1 | TRBV4-1 | 18 | TGCGCCAGCAGCCAAAGAGCCACCGCGGGGACAGGGGAGTACGAGCAGTACTTC | CASSQRATAGTGEYEQYF
TRBJ2-2 | few | TRBD1 | TRBV27 | 14 | TGTGCCAGCACCAGAGGGGGCGTATCCGGGGAGCTGTTTTTT | CASTRGGVSGELFF
TRBJ2-5 | NA | TRBD2 | TRBV12-3/TRBV12-4 | 15 | TGTGCCAGCAGTTCAGAGACTAGCGGCCCAGAGACCCAGTACTTC | CASSSETSGPETQYF
TRBJ2-3 | NA | NA | TRBV30 | 14 | TGTGCCTGGAGTGTACTCGCCGGCACAGATACGCAGTATTTT | CAWSVLAGTDTQYF
TRBJ2-3 | many | TRBD1 | TRBV12-3/TRBV12-4 | 15 | TGTGCCAGCAGCTATGGGACAGGGGGCAGAGATACGCAGTATTTT | CASSYGTGGRDTQYF
TRBJ2-5 | NA | TRBD2 | TRBV19 | 14 | TGTGCCAGTAACCTAGCGGGGGGTCAAGAGACCCAGTACTTC | CASNLAGGQETQYF
TRBJ2-5 | NA | NA | TRBV19 | 14 | TGTGCCAGTAGTAAAGCAGGAAACCAAGAGACCCAGTACTTC | CASSKAGNQETQYF
TRBJ2-3 | many | TRBD1 | TRBV9 | 15 | TGTGCCAGCAGCACGGACAGGATTAGCACAGATACGCAGTATTTT | CASSTDRISTDTQYF
TRBJ2-1 | many | NA | TRBV7-9 | 15 | TGTGCCAGCAGCCCCGGGGAGAGCTCCTACAATGAGCAGTTCTTC | CASSPGESSYNEQFF
TRBJ2-2 | NA | NA | TRBV12-3/TRBV12-4 | 14 | TGTGCCAGCAGTCCTCTCCCGACCCCCGGGGAGCTGTTTTTT | CASSPLPTPGELFF
TRBJ2-3 | few | NA | TRBV12-3/TRBV12-4 | 15 | TGTGCCAGCAGTTTTGGGGCCGCAGTCTCAGATACGCAGTATTTT | CASSFGAAVSDTQYF
TRBJ2-2 | NA | NA | TRBV7-9 | 13 | TGTGCCAGCAGCTTACGACAGCCCGGGGAGCTGTTTTTT | CASSLRQPGELFF
TRBJ2-1 | NA | TRBD2 | TRBV10-3 | 18 | TGTGCCATCAGTGAGACAGGAGGGGGGTCTAGCGGGAGCAGGGAGCAGTTCTTC | CAISETGGGSSGSREQFF
TRBJ2-3 | NA | NA | TRBV29-1 | 14 | TGCAGCGTTGAGGGCGCTAGCTCCCCAGATACGCAGTATTTT | CSVEGASSPDTQYF
TRBJ2-5 | few | NA | TRBV5-1 | 17 | TGCGCCAGCAGCCCGCAGCTCCATTCCGGGGGCAGGAAGACCCAGTACTTC | CASSPQLHSGGRKTQYF
TRBJ1-1 | many | TRBD1 | TRBV6-5 | 16 | TGTGCCAGCTCACCTTCGGGACAGGGGCTCGGCACTGAAGCTTTCTTT | CASSPSGQGLGTEAFF
TRBJ2-2 | NA | NA | TRBV4-3 | 19 | TGCGCCAGCAGCCAATATCTGGCCCGTTCCACCCTTAACACCGGGGAGCTGTTTTTT | CASSQYLARSTLNTGELFF
TRBJ1-1 | many | TRBD1 | TRBV7-9 | 13 | TGTGCCAGCAGCCCGACAGGGGCTGGTGAAGCTTTCTTT | CASSPTGAGEAFF